These 15 T cell receptor beta chains share one sample of origin, sequenced in a study of blood T cell repertoires in COVID-19. Clones were sequenced by immunoSEQ multiplex PCR, and TCRdb holds only the in-frame ones, with some missing. The sample has roughly 250,000 clones; around 85% are singletons. Sequenced: peripheral blood. These receptors all come from a woman under 40 with COVID-19, enrolled during active disease.

This chain links TRBV9 with TRBJ2-3; D not resolved. V lost 0 bases, J lost 6 bases, and 8 bases lay in between. The CDR3 runs to 13 residues. Germline V gene data show CDR1 as SGDLS and CDR2 as YYNGEE. The CDR3 is CASSVAGPDTQYF. DNA of the CDR3: TGTGCCAGCAGCGTAGCAGGCCCGGATACGCAGTATTTT.

The CDR3 DNA follows: TGTGCCAGCCTCATGGGGACAGATTATGGCTACACCTTC. Protein sequence: CASLMGTDYGYTF. The chain links TRBV5-5 to TRBJ1-2, with 7 bases fitting TRBD1. The CDR3 length is 13 residues. CDR1 is SGHKS, CDR2 YYEKEE, per germline (reference sequence). The V gene end was trimmed by 7 bases and the J gene end by 5 bases; junction bases not matched to a gene: 8.

V gene TRBV3-1 (or the pseudogene TRBV3-2) combines with J gene TRBJ1-1; no reliable D call. Germline CDR1 and CDR2: LGHDT and YNNKEL (reference sequence). V lost 0 bases, J lost 6 bases, and 11 bases lay in between. CDR3 length: 14 amino acids. The CDR3 DNA reads TGTGCCAGCAGCCAAGATGGCCGGGGTTCTGAAGCTTTCTTT. Translated: CASSQDGRGSEAFF.

The chain carries TRBV2 and TRBJ2-6; D is unclear. The CDR3 consists of 16 residues. Germline V lookup: CDR1 SNHLY, CDR2 FYNNEI. V was cut by 6 bases and J by 1 base, with 13 bases left in between. CDR3 in amino acids: CASSRVALSGANVLTF. Here the CDR3 DNA reads TGTGCCAGCAGCCGGGTCGCACTATCTGGGGCCAACGTCCTGACTTTC.

CDR3: CASARTGAGLVNEKLFF. For the CDR3, the DNA is TGTGCCAGCGCACGGACAGGGGCCGGCTTAGTTAATGAAAAACTGTTTTTT. V usage is TRBV27 and J usage is TRBJ1-4; 9 bases agree with TRBD1. With V trimmed by 8 bases and J by 4 bases, 14 bases remained unmatched. The CDR3 length is 17 residues. The germline V gene has CDR1 MNHEY and CDR2 SMNVEV (reference sequence).

This chain joins TRBV4-1 and TRBJ1-2, with D perhaps TRBD1 (5 bases). There are 15 residues in the CDR3. Trimming cost V 0 bases and J 3 bases, with 11 bases left between them. Germline CDR1 MGHRA, CDR2 YSYEKL. The CDR3 is CASSQDPDTHYGYTF. The CDR3 DNA is TGCGCCAGCAGCCAAGATCCGGACACCCACTATGGCTACACCTTC.

The chain is built from TRBV5-4 and TRBJ2-4; TRBD2 agrees at 7 bases. CDR3 length: 17 residues. Germline V gene lookup returns CDR1 SGHNT and CDR2 YYREEE (reference sequence). Losses at the gene ends were 3 bases for V and 7 bases for J; bases not matched to a gene: 16. CDR3 nucleotide sequence: TGTGCCAGCAGCTATCATACCCGACCCGGGGGGTGGAACATTCAGTACTTC. Translating gives CASSYHTRPGGWNIQYF.

V gene TRBV7-9 combines with J gene TRBJ2-1; D is unclear. This CDR3 spans 12 amino acids. V was trimmed by 5 bases and J by 7 bases, leaving 9 bases between them. CDR1 and CDR2 (germline): SEHNR, FQNEAQ (reference sequence). CDR3 coding DNA: TGTGCCAGCAGCGATCCGAGGAATGAGCAGTTCTTC. It encodes CASSDPRNEQFF.

The V call is TRBV6-5, the J call TRBJ2-7, with D possibly TRBD1 on 5 matching bases. The CDR3 is made up of 13 amino acids. Trimming removed 7 bases from V and 0 bases from J, with 10 bases in between. Per the germline V gene, CDR1 is MNHEY and CDR2 is SVGAGI. The CDR3 DNA follows: TGTGCCAGCACCCGGACAAGCTCCTACGAGCAGTACTTC. This codes for CASTRTSSYEQYF.

The chain carries TRBV15 and TRBJ2-3, with D possibly matching TRBD2 (6 bases). CDR1 is LNHNV, CDR2 YYDKDF, per germline (reference sequence). This CDR3 is built from 14 residues. Between the trimmed V and J ends, which lost 11 bases and 2 bases, there was a span of 17 bases. CDR3 coding DNA: TGTGCCTCTACCCCGGGGGTGTTCACAGATACGCAGTATTTT. As protein: CASTPGVFTDTQYF. Supplemented by reference TRBV15 and TRBJ2-3, the full variable domain reads DAMVIQNPRYQVTQFGKPVTLSCSQTLNHNVMYWYQQKSSQAPKLLFHYYDKDFNNEADTPDNFQSRRPNTSFCFLDIRSPGLGDTAMYLCASTPGVFTDTQYFGPGTRLTVL.

The chain links TRBV29-1 to TRBJ1-2; tentatively, D is TRBD1 (6 bases). Looked up from germline, CDR1 is SQVTM and CDR2 is ANQGSEA. V was pared by 0 bases and J by 4 bases, with 9 bases between. The CDR3 loop spans 13 amino acids. The CDR3, as DNA: TGCAGCGTTGAAGAGACAGGTCGCTATGGCTACACCTTC. It is translated as CSVEETGRYGYTF. Based on the CDR3 plus reference TRBV29-1 and TRBJ1-2, the full variable domain is SAVISQKPSRDICQRGTSLTIQCQVDSQVTMMFWYRQQPGQSLTLIATANQGSEATYESGFVIDKFPISRPNLTFSTLTVSNMSPEDSSIYLCSVEETGRYGYTFGSGTRLTVV.

The CDR3 region has the DNA TGCGCCAGCAGCTTGGCAACAGGGGCGAACACTGAAGCTTTCTTT. This codes for CASSLATGANTEAFF. The chain joins TRBV5-1 to TRBJ1-1; 7 bases fit TRBD1. The germline V gene has CDR1 SGHRS and CDR2 YFSETQ. The length of the CDR3 is 15 residues. The V and J ends lost 0 bases and 1 base, in that order; junction bases with no gene match: 3. The full variable domain, rest sourced from reference TRBV5-1 and TRBJ1-1, is KAGVTQTPRYLIKTRGQQVTLSCSPISGHRSVSWYQQTPGQGLQFLFEYFSETQRNKGNFPGRFSGRQFSNSRSEMNVSTLELGDSALYLCASSLATGANTEAFFGQGTRLTVV.

This chain joins TRBV3-1 (or the pseudogene TRBV3-2) and TRBJ2-7; 8 nucleotides align to TRBD2. Unmatched junction bases numbered 14, after V lost 4 bases and J lost 3 bases. CDR1 LGHDT and CDR2 YNNKEL come from the germline V gene (reference sequence). The CDR3 contains 17 residues. The CDR3, as DNA: TGTGCCAGCAGCCGACTTATATCACGGACTAGCAGCTACGAGCAGTACTTC. This gives the protein CASSRLISRTSSYEQYF.

The chain employs TRBV11-1 and TRBJ2-1; D perhaps matches TRBD2 (6 bases). The CDR3 runs 11 residues. Trimming pared 7 bases from V and 7 bases from J, leaving 8 bases between. CDR1 is SGHAT, CDR2 FQDESV, per germline (reference sequence). As DNA, the CDR3 is TGTGCCAGCATGGGGGGAAATGAGCAGTTCTTC. The encoded protein is CASMGGNEQFF.

The chain links TRBV19 to TRBJ2-7; 7 nucleotides align to TRBD2. Trimming cost V 3 bases and J 0 bases; bases outside gene matches: 11. Germline CDR1 reads LNHDA; CDR2 reads SQIVND (reference sequence). The CDR3 sequence is 17 residues long. CDR3 coding DNA: TGTGCCAGTAGTATCAGTCTAGCGGACGAGAGCTCCTACGAGCAGTACTTC. It yields the protein CASSISLADESSYEQYF.